This is a list of T cell receptor beta chains from one sample in a study of regulatory T cells in long-lasting Graves disease. TCRdb analysed the multiplex PCR reads with MiXCR anew, one entry per CDR3 protein. The sample has a few hundred thousand distinct CDR3 sequences; approximately 16% are singletons. These records were also assigned to another study, of T cells in Graves' hyperthyroidism and ophthalmopathy.

The source material was peripheral blood mononuclear cells (PBMCs), sampled at new diagnosis, from a patient treated with antithyroid drugs. The origin of the receptors is a woman aged 35 to 49 with Graves disease. The CDR3 runs from the conserved cysteine through the conserved F or W. A D gene is named only where the DNA matches it firmly. A row's size may be missing; if present it is once, few, many or a size class.

v_gene	len	d_gene	abundance	j_gene	CDR3nt	CDR3aa
TRBV19	14	.	.	TRBJ1-5	TGTGCCAGTAGTATCGTCCGTCAGGGCCAGCCCCAGCATTTT	CASSIVRQGQPQHF
TRBV12-5	13	.	many	TRBJ1-2	TGTGCTAGTGGTTTGGTAGGTGGCTATGGCTACACCTTC	CASGLVGGYGYTF
TRBV5-1	16	TRBD1	.	TRBJ2-5	TGCGCCAGCAGCTTGGGACGACAGGGAGCGCAAGAGACCCAGTACTTC	CASSLGRQGAQETQYF
TRBV7-3	17	.	few	TRBJ2-6	TGTGCCAGCAGCTCCCCCAACAGGGATTCGGGGGCCAACGTCCTGACTTTC	CASSSPNRDSGANVLTF
TRBV9	15	.	few	TRBJ2-3	TGTGCCAGCAGCGTCCGCGAACACGCTGAAGATACGCAGTATTTT	CASSVREHAEDTQYF
TRBV7-9	15	TRBD1	many	TRBJ1-4	TGTGCCAGCAGCTTAGGGACAGGGGAGAATGAAAAACTGTTTTTT	CASSLGTGENEKLFF
TRBV3-1	13	.	many	TRBJ1-2	TGTGCCAGCAGCCGGGAGGTTAGCTATGGCTACACCTTC	CASSREVSYGYTF
TRBV27	15	TRBD2	many	TRBJ2-1	TGTGCCAGCAGTTTGGCAACTAGCGGGAGTAATGAGCAGTTCTTC	CASSLATSGSNEQFF
TRBV11-3	14	TRBD2	many	TRBJ2-7	TGTGCCAGCAGCCAGAGCGGGAGTCCCTACGAGCAGTACTTC	CASSQSGSPYEQYF
TRBV30	12	.	many	TRBJ1-1	TGTGCCTGGAAGAGAGGTTGGACTGAAGCTTTCTTT	CAWKRGWTEAFF
TRBV6-1	15	TRBD1	.	TRBJ1-3	TGTGCCAGCAGCGGCCTGACAGGGGGTGGAAACACCATATATTTT	CASSGLTGGGNTIYF
TRBV3-1	18	.	many	TRBJ1-4	TGTGCCAGCAGCCAAGATCGGTCCCGGGGGAGAACTAATGAAAAACTGTTTTTT	CASSQDRSRGRTNEKLFF
TRBV2	18	.	.	TRBJ2-1	TGTGCCAGCAGTGAAATGTACGAGGACCCGTTACCCTACAATGAGCAGTTCTTC	CASSEMYEDPLPYNEQFF
TRBV2	16	TRBD2	many	TRBJ2-1	TGTGCCAGCAGGCTGAGGACTAGCGGAGTATACAATGAGCAGTTCTTC	CASRLRTSGVYNEQFF
TRBV4-2	14	.	few	TRBJ1-5	TGTGCCAGCAGCCAGGGGGGGGCGAGTCAGCCCCAGCATTTT	CASSQGGASQPQHF
TRBV6-1	15	.	many	TRBJ2-7	TGTGCCAGCAGTGAAGCCGACTTAAAAATCTACGAGCAGTACTTC	CASSEADLKIYEQYF
TRBV19	16	TRBD1	many	TRBJ2-1	TGTGCCAGTAGTGCAACCGGGACAGAAGAATACAATGAGCAGTTCTTC	CASSATGTEEYNEQFF
TRBV28	15	TRBD1	few	TRBJ2-2	TGTGCCAGCAGTTTGGGTTACAGGGGGCGCAGGGAGCTGTTTTTT	CASSLGYRGRRELFF